A single sample is the source of the 31 T cell receptor beta chains below, sequenced in a study of resident and recirculating memory T cells in vitiligo. Generated by immunoSEQ multiplex PCR, the TCRdb table keeps only in-frame clones and is missing some. This table has about 45,000 clones, about 93% appearing once. Sequenced input: blood. All receptors come from a male donor with vitiligo.

Here the CDR3 reads CASSLRVPGETQYF. DNA of the CDR3: TGCGCCAGCAGCTTGCGGGTACCGGGGGAGACCCAGTACTTC. This chain links TRBV5-1 with TRBJ2-5; the D gene is possibly TRBD2 (5 bases). Trimming removed 1 base at V and 5 bases at J, with 12 bases between. This CDR3 contains 14 residues. Germline V gene sequence: CDR1 SGHRS, CDR2 YFSETQ.

The chain links TRBV7-9 to TRBJ1-2; a weak D match, TRBD1 (5 bases). V dropped 5 bases and J dropped 6 bases, with 7 bases sitting between them. Per germline, CDR1 SEHNR and CDR2 FQNEAQ (reference sequence). The CDR3 is made up of 11 amino acids. Here the CDR3 DNA reads TGTGCCAGCAGCGAGACAGATGGCTACACCTTC. This codes for CASSETDGYTF.

V gene TRBV20-1 combines with J gene TRBJ2-1; no firm D call. The CDR3 contains 11 residues. In germline, CDR1 is DFQATT, CDR2 SNEGSKA (reference sequence). Trimming removed 3 bases at V and 10 bases at J, with 10 bases between. The CDR3 loop reads CSASYREEQFF. CDR3 DNA sequence: TGCAGTGCTAGTTACAGAGAGGAGCAGTTCTTC.

The chain joins TRBV27 to TRBJ1-2; 10 bases are shared with TRBD1. CDR3 size: 14 residues. V lost 4 bases to trimming and J lost 2 bases; unmatched junction nucleotides: 1. Germline lookup yields CDR1 MNHEY and CDR2 SMNVEV (reference sequence). The CDR3 spells CASSSGQGNYGYTF. CDR3 sequence (DNA): TGTGCCAGCAGTTCGGGACAGGGGAACTATGGCTACACCTTC.

This chain connects TRBV18 to TRBJ1-1, with D tentatively TRBD1 (6 bases). The V end lost 5 bases, the J end lost 4 bases, and 14 bases lay between the germline ends. There are 14 residues in the CDR3. The germline V gene encodes CDR1 KGHSH and CDR2 LQKENI. In DNA, the CDR3 is TGTGCCAGCTCAAGGGAGACAGGAACCACTGAAGCTTTCTTT. Translated, it gives CASSRETGTTEAFF. Full variable domain (missing parts from reference TRBV18 and TRBJ1-1): NAGVMQNPRHLVRRRGQEARLRCSPMKGHSHVYWYRQLPEEGLKFMVYLQKENIIDESGMPKERFSAEFPKEGPSILRIQQVVRGDSAAYFCASSRETGTTEAFFGQGTRLTVV.

The genes are TRBV4-3 and TRBJ2-1; possibly TRBD2 for D (6 bases). The CDR3 extends over 16 amino acids. From germline, CDR1 is LGHNA and CDR2 YSLEER. Trimming stripped 4 bases from V and 0 bases from J, with 13 bases between. CDR3 loop: CASSPHRGSSYNEQFF. CDR3 nucleotides: TGCGCCAGCAGCCCCCACCGGGGGAGCTCCTACAATGAGCAGTTCTTC.

CDR3 nucleotide sequence: TGTGCCTGGGGGACAGGGGTTAGTCAGCCCCAGCATTTT. It is translated as CAWGTGVSQPQHF. The chain links TRBV30 to TRBJ1-5; the match to TRBD1 covers 10 bases. The CDR3 sequence is 13 residues long. V lost 5 bases to trimming and J lost 6 bases; unmatched junction nucleotides: 4. Germline V lookup: CDR1 GTSNPN, CDR2 SVGIG (reference sequence).

The V gene is TRBV5-6, the J gene TRBJ2-7; the match to TRBD1 covers 8 bases. In germline, CDR1 is SGHDT, CDR2 YYEEEE. The V and J ends lost 5 bases and 3 bases, in that order; junction bases with no gene match: 13. The CDR3 runs to 16 residues. The CDR3 protein is CASSNPRDRTLYEQYF. CDR3 DNA: TGTGCCAGCAGTAACCCCCGGGACAGGACACTCTACGAGCAGTACTTC. The full variable domain, completed using reference TRBV5-6 and TRBJ2-7, is DAGVTQSPTHLIKTRGQQVTLRCSPKSGHDTVSWYQQALGQGPQFIFQYYEEEERQRGNFPDRFSGHQFPNYSSELNVNALLLGDSALYLCASSNPRDRTLYEQYFGPGTRLTVT.

The chain is built from TRBV13 and TRBJ1-1, with a possible D match to TRBD1 (6 bases). The V gene's germline CDR1 is PRHDT and CDR2 FYEKMQ (reference sequence). V was trimmed by 2 bases and J by 0 bases, leaving 13 bases between them. The CDR3 has 16 amino acids. The CDR3 loop reads CASSLRFGQMNTEAFF. The CDR3 nucleotides read TGTGCCAGCAGCTTAAGGTTTGGACAGATGAACACTGAAGCTTTCTTT.

By proportion, this clone is medium-sized. The chain joins TRBV18 to TRBJ1-3; D is ambiguous. Germline V lookup: CDR1 KGHSH, CDR2 LQKENI. Trimming removed 0 bases from V and 2 bases from J, with 8 bases in between. The CDR3 totals 15 residues. The CDR3, as DNA: TGTGCCAGCTCACCACCTACCGGGACTGGAAACACCATATATTTT. Amino acids: CASSPPTGTGNTIYF. Complete variable domain (other parts from reference TRBV18 and TRBJ1-3): NAGVMQNPRHLVRRRGQEARLRCSPMKGHSHVYWYRQLPEEGLKFMVYLQKENIIDESGMPKERFSAEFPKEGPSILRIQQVVRGDSAAYFCASSPPTGTGNTIYFGEGSWLTVV.

The CDR3, as DNA: TGTGCCAGCAGTGCGGGGGGGCCAGCAGATACGCAGTATTTT. Protein: CASSAGGPADTQYF. This chain joins TRBV6-4 and TRBJ2-3, with 8 bases identical to TRBD2. Germline CDR1 reads MRHNA; CDR2 reads SNTAGT. J was trimmed by 4 bases and V by 4 bases; bases with no gene match: 4. The CDR3 loop spans 14 amino acids.

The V gene is TRBV10-3, the J gene TRBJ2-5; possible D gene TRBD2, 5 bases. This CDR3 contains 13 residues. Trimming stripped 2 bases from V and 7 bases from J, with 11 bases between. Germline V gives CDR1 ENHRY, CDR2 SYGVKD. The CDR3 coding sequence is TGTGCCATCAGTGAGCGGGCTGGAGGGACCCAGTACTTC. As protein: CAISERAGGTQYF.

The rearrangement links TRBV18 to TRBJ2-1, with TRBD1 identical over 7 bases. Losses at the gene ends were 2 bases for V and 5 bases for J; bases not matched to a gene: 3. The germline gives CDR1 KGHSH, CDR2 LQKENI. The CDR3 length is 14 residues. CDR3 residues: CASSPGTVNNEQFF. The DNA for the CDR3 is TGTGCCAGCTCACCAGGGACAGTTAACAATGAGCAGTTCTTC.

V gene TRBV10-3 combines with J gene TRBJ1-5, with 8 nucleotides matching TRBD1. Trimming at V came to 2 bases and at J to 4 bases, leaving 4 bases not matched to a gene. Germline assignment: CDR1 ENHRY and CDR2 SYGVKD. This CDR3 contains 15 residues. CDR3 nucleotide sequence: TGTGCCATCAGTGAGACAGGGGGACAGAATCAGCCCCAGCATTTT. It is translated as CAISETGGQNQPQHF.

The rearrangement uses TRBV27 and TRBJ2-5; 10 bases map to TRBD1. This CDR3 region has 16 residues. Germline V gives CDR1 MNHEY, CDR2 SMNVEV (reference sequence). V shed 2 bases and J 5 bases; nucleotides not matched to a gene: 8. The CDR3 sequence: CASSLIGTGELETQYF. In DNA form, the CDR3 reads TGTGCCAGCAGTTTAATAGGGACAGGGGAGTTGGAGACCCAGTACTTC.

The chain has TRBV6-5 and TRBJ2-5, with 7 bases matching TRBD2. The J call may be wrong; the DNA end is better matched by TRBJ2-7. The length of the CDR3 is 16 residues. Germline V gene data show CDR1 as MNHEY and CDR2 as SVGAGI. CDR3 coding DNA: TGTGCCAGCAGTTACTCGAACCGGGGGGTATCCTACGAGCAGTACTTC. Residues: CASSYSNRGVSYEQYF.

V is TRBV28 and J is TRBJ1-2; D might be TRBD1 (5 bases). The V end lost 5 bases, the J end lost 2 bases, and 6 bases lay between the germline ends. This CDR3 is 12 amino acids long. Germline V CDR1 and CDR2: MDHEN, SYDVKM. This CDR3 reads CASSQGNYGYTF. The CDR3 DNA reads as TGTGCCAGCAGTCAGGGCAACTATGGCTACACCTTC.

The rearrangement joins TRBV5-1 to TRBJ2-7; D is uncertain. Trimming shortened V by 0 bases and J by 3 bases, and 13 bases separated the two germline ends. The germline V gene encodes CDR1 SGHRS and CDR2 YFSETQ. This CDR3 is built from 15 residues. The CDR3 loop reads CASSLASTNYYEQYF. CDR3 bases: TGCGCCAGCAGCTTGGCCTCGACAAATTACTACGAGCAGTACTTC.

The chain carries TRBV7-2 and TRBJ2-1; TRBD1 matches at 7 bases. This CDR3 comprises 13 residues. The germline V gene has CDR1 SGHTA and CDR2 FQGNSA. After removal of 5 bases from V and 4 bases from J, the junction contained 2 bases not matched to a gene. CDR3 sequence reads: CASSVGQYNEQFF. The CDR3 DNA sequence: TGTGCCAGCAGCGTGGGACAGTACAATGAGCAGTTCTTC.

The chain is built from TRBV9 and TRBJ2-2; maybe TRBD1 (6 bases). The ends were cut back, 4 bases at V and 1 base at J, with 8 bases in the middle. This CDR3 has 14 residues. Germline V lookup: CDR1 SGDLS, CDR2 YYNGEE. The CDR3, as DNA: TGTGCCAGCAGCCCACAGGGGAACACCGGGGAGCTGTTTTTT. This codes for CASSPQGNTGELFF. The variable domain in full, completed from reference TRBV9 and TRBJ2-2, reads DSGVTQTPKHLITATGQRVTLRCSPRSGDLSVYWYQQSLDQGLQFLIQYYNGEERAKGNILERFSAQQFPDLHSELNLSSLELGDSALYFCASSPQGNTGELFFGEGSRLTVL.

A few counts support this clone. The rearrangement uses TRBV7-2 and TRBJ1-1; D is unresolved. Per the germline V gene, CDR1 is SGHTA and CDR2 is FQGNSA. Trimming removed 4 bases from V and 0 bases from J, with 9 bases in between. The CDR3 sequence is 14 residues long. In nucleotides, the CDR3 is TGTGCCAGCAGCTCGTACGGGATGAACACTGAAGCTTTCTTT. Encoded protein: CASSSYGMNTEAFF.

The chain uses TRBV11-3 and TRBJ2-3, with TRBD1 matching over 8 bases. Trimming took 1 base from V and 1 from J; bases not matched to a gene: 4. The germline V gene has CDR1 SGHNT and CDR2 YENEEA. CDR3 length equals 16 residues. CDR3 region: CASSLGPGQGTDTQYF. CDR3 bases: TGTGCCAGCAGCTTAGGCCCGGGACAGGGCACAGATACGCAGTATTTT. The entire variable domain, with the rest obtained from reference TRBV11-3 and TRBJ2-3, is as follows: EAGVVQSPRYKIIEKKQPVAFWCNPISGHNTLYWYLQNLGQGPELLIRYENEEAVDDSQLPKDRFSAERLKGVDSTLKIQPAELGDSAVYLCASSLGPGQGTDTQYFGPGTRLTVL.

This clone has a single count. The chain carries TRBV19 and TRBJ2-5, with D tentatively TRBD2 (6 bases). This CDR3 comprises 14 residues. V was trimmed by 6 bases and J by 0 bases, leaving 11 bases between them. CDR1 is LNHDA, CDR2 SQIVND, per germline (reference sequence). CDR3 loop: CASSLGGNQETQYF. In DNA form, the CDR3 reads TGTGCCAGTAGCCTTGGCGGGAACCAAGAGACCCAGTACTTC.

V is TRBV18 and J is TRBJ1-6, with a weak D call TRBD1 (6 bases). This CDR3 comprises 13 residues. The V gene's germline CDR1 is KGHSH and CDR2 LQKENI. V shed 4 bases and J shed 8 bases, with 9 bases lying between them. The CDR3 DNA is TGTGCCAGCTCACAGGGGGTCGATTCACCCCTCCACTTT. Its translation is CASSQGVDSPLHF.

This rearrangement joins TRBV30 to TRBJ2-7, with TRBD1 matching 8 bases. Per germline, CDR1 GTSNPN and CDR2 SVGIG (reference sequence). The CDR3 spans 12 residues. Losses at the gene ends were 5 bases for V and 2 bases for J; bases not matched to a gene: 2. In DNA, the CDR3 is TGTGCCTGGGGACAGGGCCCCTACGAGCAGTACTTC. Its protein product is CAWGQGPYEQYF.

The count of this clone is one. This sequence joins TRBV7-8 and TRBJ2-1, with TRBD2 matching 9 bases. Unmatched junction bases numbered 5, after V lost 5 bases and J lost 9 bases. Germline loops: CDR1 SGHVS, CDR2 FQNEAQ. This CDR3 region has 13 residues. The CDR3 DNA reads as TGTGCCAGCAGCCTCCGGACTAGCGCTGAGCAGTTCTTC. This translates into CASSLRTSAEQFF.

This chain links TRBV25-1 with TRBJ2-2; 7 nucleotides agree with TRBD1. CDR1 and CDR2 (germline): MGHDK, SYGVNS. The length of the CDR3 is 15 residues. V was clipped by 4 bases and J by 4 bases; unmatched bases: 6. The CDR3 region is CASSGRTGVTGELFF. In DNA, the CDR3 is TGTGCCAGCAGTGGGAGGACAGGTGTCACCGGGGAGCTGTTTTTT.

The chain recombines TRBV13 with TRBJ1-4; TRBD1 matches at 8 bases. Trimming took 7 bases from V and 0 from J; bases not matched to a gene: 19. Per the germline V gene, CDR1 is PRHDT and CDR2 is FYEKMQ (reference sequence). The CDR3 runs 20 residues. The CDR3, as DNA: TGTGCCAGCACCCCAAACGTCCGGGACAGGATGATGGCAACTAATGAAAAACTGTTTTTT. This codes for CASTPNVRDRMMATNEKLFF.

The chain has TRBV7-2 and TRBJ2-1; 13 nucleotides line up with TRBD2. The CDR3 length is 13 residues. The V and J ends lost 10 bases and 7 bases, in that order; junction bases with no gene match: 4. CDR1 is SGHTA, CDR2 FQGNSA, per germline. The CDR3 spells CATRTSGGNEQFF. In DNA form, the CDR3 reads TGTGCCACACGGACTAGCGGGGGAAATGAGCAGTTCTTC.

V and J are TRBV14 and TRBJ2-3; perhaps TRBD1 as D (6 bases). Deletions cut 1 base from V and 5 bases from J, with 19 bases between. The CDR3 loop spans 17 amino acids. Germline CDR1 reads SGHDN; CDR2 reads FVKESK. This chain's CDR3 is CASSQATGRRLRDTQYF. The CDR3 bases are TGTGCCAGCAGCCAAGCTACAGGGCGGCGACTCAGAGATACGCAGTATTTT.

This clone occurred once. The CDR3 protein is CSATRDKSLFF. The CDR3 nucleotides read TGCAGTGCTACCCGGGACAAGTCCCTGTTTTTT. V usage is TRBV20-1 and J usage is TRBJ1-4; D possibly corresponds to TRBD1 (6 bases). Trimming took off 4 bases at V and 14 bases at J, with 14 bases between the two ends. Looked up from germline, CDR1 is DFQATT and CDR2 is SNEGSKA (reference sequence). CDR3 length: 11 residues.